The 13 T cell receptor beta chains below all came from one sample that was sequenced in a study of PD-L1 blockade in urothelial cancer. Time point reported: pretreatment peripheral blood. Data came from immunoSEQ multiplex PCR; TCRdb stores just in-frame clones and leaves some out. The table records around 70,000 clones, roughly 88% of them present only once. The sequencing here drew on PBMCs, taken around atezolizumab (anti-PD-L1) treatment. These receptors were taken from a man aged 70-80 years with urothelial cancer.

This chain uses TRBV11-3 with TRBJ2-2, with D maybe TRBD2 (6 bases). Germline CDR1 reads SGHNT; CDR2 reads YENEEA. The CDR3 sequence is 16 residues long. V lost 5 bases and J 1 base, leaving 14 bases between the germline ends. CDR3 DNA sequence: TGTGCCAGCAGCACCGGGGACTCTCTGAACACCGGGGAGCTGTTTTTT. It yields the protein CASSTGDSLNTGELFF.

The V call is TRBV27, the J call TRBJ2-1; a weak D match, TRBD1 (6 bases). Trimming took 10 bases from V and 2 from J, leaving 9 bases between them. CDR1 is MNHEY and CDR2 is SMNVEV in the germline V gene (reference sequence). This CDR3 comprises 12 residues. CDR3 loop: CATGGAYNEQFF. The CDR3 region has the DNA TGTGCCACTGGGGGCGCCTACAATGAGCAGTTCTTC.

The chain has TRBV6-1 and TRBJ1-2; 9 bases map to TRBD1. The V gene's germline CDR1 is MNHNS and CDR2 SASEGT. With V trimmed by 4 bases and J by 3 bases, 0 bases remained unmatched. This CDR3 has 13 residues. The CDR3 sequence: CASSGDRDYGYTF. The CDR3 DNA follows: TGTGCCAGCAGTGGGGACAGGGACTATGGCTACACCTTC.

The chain combines TRBV5-6 with TRBJ1-2, with D perhaps matching TRBD1 (5 bases). Germline V gene sequence: CDR1 SGHDT, CDR2 YYEEEE. This CDR3 is 15 amino acids long. Trimming pared 1 base from V and 3 bases from J, leaving 13 bases between. The CDR3 here is CASSLRGRMDYGYTF. CDR3 sequence (DNA): TGTGCCAGCAGCTTGAGGGGCAGGATGGACTATGGCTACACCTTC.

The genes are TRBV5-1 and TRBJ2-3; no clear D. Looked up from germline, CDR1 is SGHRS and CDR2 is YFSETQ. V shed 0 bases and J shed 4 bases, with 6 bases lying between them. The CDR3 extends over 13 amino acids. CDR3 coding DNA: TGCGCCAGCAGCTTGGCTGGGCCAGATACGCAGTATTTT. Its protein is CASSLAGPDTQYF.

This chain uses TRBV4-1 with TRBJ2-1; the match to TRBD2 covers 15 bases. Germline CDR1 and CDR2: MGHRA and YSYEKL. The V gene end was trimmed by 3 bases and the J gene end by 7 bases; junction bases not matched to a gene: 13. CDR3 length: 19 amino acids. The CDR3 DNA reads as TGCGCCAGCAGCCATGGACTAGCGGGAGGGCCACTTCACAATAATGAGCAGTTCTTC. Translating it yields CASSHGLAGGPLHNNEQFF.

The CDR3 bases are TGTGCCAGCAGACGGACAGGGCAACTCTCTGGAAACACCATATATTTT. Residues: CASRRTGQLSGNTIYF. The chain links TRBV28 to TRBJ1-3; 8 nucleotides align to TRBD1. Germline-derived CDR1 and CDR2 are MDHEN and SYDVKM. The CDR3 is 16 residues long. The junction had 7 bases not matched to a gene; V was cut back by 6 bases and J by 0 bases. The full variable domain, completed using reference TRBV28 and TRBJ1-3, is DVKVTQSSRYLVKRTGEKVFLECVQDMDHENMFWYRQDPGLGLRLIYFSYDVKMKEKGDIPEGYSVSREKKERFSLILESASTNQTSMYLCASRRTGQLSGNTIYFGEGSWLTVV.

The CDR3 region has the DNA TGTGCCAGCAGTCCCCTAACCAGGGGCAATGAGCAGTTCTTC. It translates to CASSPLTRGNEQFF. J is TRBJ2-1 and V is TRBV6-5; perhaps TRBD1 as D (6 bases). The germline gives CDR1 MNHEY, CDR2 SVGAGI. The CDR3 contains 14 residues. Trimming left V 5 bases short and J 6 bases short, with 14 bases between.

The chain links TRBV29-1 to TRBJ1-2; D possibly corresponds to TRBD1 (6 bases). The germline CDR1 and CDR2 sequences are SQVTM and ANQGSEA. V was cut by 6 bases and J by 8 bases, with 13 bases left in between. This CDR3 contains 11 residues. CDR3 sequence (DNA): TGCAGCGTCGGGGACAATAACGGCTACACCTTC. Its protein product is CSVGDNNGYTF. Full variable domain (remainder filled in from reference TRBV29-1 and TRBJ1-2): SAVISQKPSRDICQRGTSLTIQCQVDSQVTMMFWYRQQPGQSLTLIATANQGSEATYESGFVIDKFPISRPNLTFSTLTVSNMSPEDSSIYLCSVGDNNGYTFGSGTRLTVV.

The chain has TRBV2 and TRBJ2-1; possible D gene TRBD1, 5 bases. The CDR3 runs to 18 residues. Trimming cost V 6 bases and J 2 bases, with 23 bases left between them. Germline V gives CDR1 SNHLY, CDR2 FYNNEI. The CDR3 DNA reads as TGTGCCAGCAGCGAAAGGGGCAACAGACAGAGGCCCTACAATGAGCAGTTCTTC. This gives the protein CASSERGNRQRPYNEQFF.

This chain uses TRBV19 with TRBJ2-4; 13 bases are shared with TRBD2. With 5 bases clipped from V and 0 bases from J, the junction kept 13 bases outside the gene matches. Germline V gene data show CDR1 as LNHDA and CDR2 as SQIVND (reference sequence). The CDR3 runs 20 residues. CDR3 nucleotides: TGTGCCAGTAGTTTATCGACTAGCGGGAGGTCGTCTCTAGCCAAAAACATTCAGTACTTC. It yields the protein CASSLSTSGRSSLAKNIQYF.

The rearrangement links TRBV19 to TRBJ1-5; 12 bases map to TRBD1. Germline V gene sequence: CDR1 LNHDA, CDR2 SQIVND (reference sequence). Trimming cost V 10 bases and J 7 bases; bases outside gene matches: 11. The CDR3 consists of 15 residues. CDR3 loop: CATRDGTGGAQPQHF. CDR3 sequence (DNA): TGTGCCACCCGCGACGGGACAGGGGGCGCACAGCCCCAGCATTTT.

V is TRBV7-8 and J is TRBJ2-5; 9 bases map to TRBD2. The CDR3 length is 14 residues. Germline V gene data show CDR1 as SGHVS and CDR2 as FQNEAQ. The J segment lost 3 bases and the V segment lost 3 bases, leaving 2 bases of the junction unmatched. CDR3 nucleotides: TGTGCCAGCAGCTTTGCGGGAGGGAAAGAGACCCAGTACTTC. Its translation is CASSFAGGKETQYF. The whole variable domain, remainder taken from reference TRBV7-8 and TRBJ2-5, is GAGVSQSPRYKVAKRGQDVALRCDPISGHVSLFWYQQALGQGPEFLTYFQNEAQLDKSGLPSDRFFAERPEGSVSTLKIQRTQQEDSAVYLCASSFAGGKETQYFGPGTRLLVL.